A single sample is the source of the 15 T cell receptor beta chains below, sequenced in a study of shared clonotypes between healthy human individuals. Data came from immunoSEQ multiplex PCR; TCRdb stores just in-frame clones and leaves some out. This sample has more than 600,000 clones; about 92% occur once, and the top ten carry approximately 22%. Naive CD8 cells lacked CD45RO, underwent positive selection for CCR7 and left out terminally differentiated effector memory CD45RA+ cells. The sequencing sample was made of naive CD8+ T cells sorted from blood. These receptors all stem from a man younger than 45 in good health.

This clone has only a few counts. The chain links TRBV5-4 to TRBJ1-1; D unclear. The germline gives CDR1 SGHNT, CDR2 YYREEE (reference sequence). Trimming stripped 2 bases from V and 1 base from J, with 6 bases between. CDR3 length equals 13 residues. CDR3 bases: TGTGCCAGCAGCTTTACCAGGAACACTGAAGCTTTCTTT. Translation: CASSFTRNTEAFF.

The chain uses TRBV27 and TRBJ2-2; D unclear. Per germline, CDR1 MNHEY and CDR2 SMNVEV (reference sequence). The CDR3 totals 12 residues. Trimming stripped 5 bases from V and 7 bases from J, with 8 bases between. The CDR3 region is CASSPSNGELFF. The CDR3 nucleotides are TGTGCCAGCAGTCCCTCCAACGGGGAGCTGTTTTTT.

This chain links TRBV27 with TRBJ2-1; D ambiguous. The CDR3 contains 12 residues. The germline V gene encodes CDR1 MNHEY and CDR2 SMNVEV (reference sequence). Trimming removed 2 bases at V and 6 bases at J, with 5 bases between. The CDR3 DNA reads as TGTGCCAGCAGTTTAAGCCCCAATGAGCAGTTCTTC. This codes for CASSLSPNEQFF.

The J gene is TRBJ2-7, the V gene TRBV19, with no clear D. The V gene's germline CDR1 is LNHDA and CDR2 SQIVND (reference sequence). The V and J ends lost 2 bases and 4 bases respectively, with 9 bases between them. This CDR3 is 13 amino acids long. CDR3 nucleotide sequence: TGTGCCAGTAGTATATTCATCGCGTACGAGCAGTACTTC. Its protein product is CASSIFIAYEQYF.

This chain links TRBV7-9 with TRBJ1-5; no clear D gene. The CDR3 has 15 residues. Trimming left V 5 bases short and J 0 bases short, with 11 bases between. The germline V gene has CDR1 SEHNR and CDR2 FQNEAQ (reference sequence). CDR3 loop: CASSPEGYSNQPQHF. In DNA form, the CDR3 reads TGTGCCAGCAGCCCGGAGGGATATAGCAATCAGCCCCAGCATTTT.

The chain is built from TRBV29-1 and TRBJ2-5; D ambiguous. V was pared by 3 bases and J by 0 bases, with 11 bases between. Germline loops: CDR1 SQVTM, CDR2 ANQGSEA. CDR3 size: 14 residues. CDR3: CSVDLADYQETQYF. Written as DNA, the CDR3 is TGCAGCGTTGATCTGGCAGATTACCAAGAGACCCAGTACTTC.

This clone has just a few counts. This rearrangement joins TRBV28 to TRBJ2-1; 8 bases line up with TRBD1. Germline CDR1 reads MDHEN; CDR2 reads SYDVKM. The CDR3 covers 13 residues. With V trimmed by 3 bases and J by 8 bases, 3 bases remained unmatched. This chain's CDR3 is CASSFQGAYEQFF. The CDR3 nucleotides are TGTGCCAGCAGTTTTCAGGGGGCCTATGAGCAGTTCTTC.

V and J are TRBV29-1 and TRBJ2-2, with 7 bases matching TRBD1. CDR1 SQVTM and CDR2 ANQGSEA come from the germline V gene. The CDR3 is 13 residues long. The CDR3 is CIAQGVDTGELFF. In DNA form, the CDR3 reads TGCATCGCTCAGGGGGTGGACACCGGGGAGCTGTTTTTT.

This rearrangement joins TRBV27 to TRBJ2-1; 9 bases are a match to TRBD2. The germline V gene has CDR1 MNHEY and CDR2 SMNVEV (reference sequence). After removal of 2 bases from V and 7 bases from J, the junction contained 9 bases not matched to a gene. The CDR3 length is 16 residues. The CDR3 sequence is CASSLVAGVSGNEQFF. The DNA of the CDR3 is TGTGCCAGCAGTTTAGTAGCGGGAGTGTCGGGAAATGAGCAGTTCTTC.

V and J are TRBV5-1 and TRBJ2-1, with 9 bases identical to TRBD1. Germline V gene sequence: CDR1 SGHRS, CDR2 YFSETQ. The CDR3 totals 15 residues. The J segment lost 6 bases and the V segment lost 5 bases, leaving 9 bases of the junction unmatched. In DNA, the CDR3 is TGCGCCAGCAGTCCGTGGGACAGGGTATTCAATGAGCAGTTCTTC. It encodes CASSPWDRVFNEQFF. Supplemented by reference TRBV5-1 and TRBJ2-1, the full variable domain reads KAGVTQTPRYLIKTRGQQVTLSCSPISGHRSVSWYQQTPGQGLQFLFEYFSETQRNKGNFPGRFSGRQFSNSRSEMNVSTLELGDSALYLCASSPWDRVFNEQFFGPGTRLTVL.

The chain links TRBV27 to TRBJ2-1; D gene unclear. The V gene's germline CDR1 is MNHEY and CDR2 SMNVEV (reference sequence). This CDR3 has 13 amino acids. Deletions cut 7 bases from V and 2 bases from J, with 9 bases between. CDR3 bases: TGTGCCAGCAAAGACGGACCCTACAATGAGCAGTTCTTC. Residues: CASKDGPYNEQFF.

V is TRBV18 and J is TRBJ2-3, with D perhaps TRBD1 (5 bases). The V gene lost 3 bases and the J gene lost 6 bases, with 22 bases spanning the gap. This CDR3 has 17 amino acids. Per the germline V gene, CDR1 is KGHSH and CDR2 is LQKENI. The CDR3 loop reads CASSPRERTTPADTQYF. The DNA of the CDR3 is TGTGCCAGCTCACCCCGCGAACGGACAACACCCGCGGATACGCAGTATTTT.

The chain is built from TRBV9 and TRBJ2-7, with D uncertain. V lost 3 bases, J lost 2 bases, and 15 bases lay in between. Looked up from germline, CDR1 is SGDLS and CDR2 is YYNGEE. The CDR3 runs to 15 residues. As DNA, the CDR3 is TGTGCCAGCAGCGCCAGCCCCGGGCCGACCTACGAGCAGTACTTC. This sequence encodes CASSASPGPTYEQYF.

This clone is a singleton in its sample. CDR3 sequence (DNA): TGTGCCAGCAGCTTATTCGGCCAGGGAGGCGTTTACGAGCAGTACTTC. Translating gives CASSLFGQGGVYEQYF. The chain has TRBV7-2 and TRBJ2-7, with a possible D match to TRBD2 (6 bases). The CDR3 has 16 amino acids. The V end lost 2 bases, the J end lost 4 bases, and 18 bases lay between the germline ends. The germline gives CDR1 SGHTA, CDR2 FQGNSA.

The CDR3 sequence is CASSSSIDRATYNEQFF. The CDR3 DNA follows: TGTGCCAGCAGCTCGTCGATCGACAGGGCGACCTACAATGAGCAGTTCTTC. The rearrangement uses TRBV7-9 and TRBJ2-1; 7 nucleotides align to TRBD1. J was trimmed by 2 bases and V by 4 bases; bases with no gene match: 11. This CDR3 is built from 17 residues. From germline, CDR1 is SEHNR and CDR2 FQNEAQ (reference sequence).